The 22 T cell receptor beta chains reported below all come from one sample, sequenced in a study of cytomegalovirus exposure and HLA in healthy donors. Sequenced by immunoSEQ multiplex PCR; TCRdb stores in-frame clones only, minus some. The sample consists of about 130,000 clones, approximately 91% of them appearing once. The sample taken for sequencing was PBMCs. The receptor source for this set is a woman between 18 and 29 years old in good health and CMV-seronegative.

The chain joins TRBV2 to TRBJ2-7, with 8 bases identical to TRBD2. Trimming took 8 bases from V and 2 from J; bases not matched to a gene: 8. CDR1 SNHLY and CDR2 FYNNEI come from the germline V gene. The length of the CDR3 is 14 residues. The CDR3 here is CASRRREVTYEQYF. CDR3 DNA: TGTGCCAGCCGCCGGCGGGAGGTTACCTACGAGCAGTACTTC.

This rearrangement joins TRBV5-4 to TRBJ1-1, with no clear D. Trimming pared 4 bases from V and 7 bases from J, leaving 14 bases between. Germline V gene data show CDR1 as SGHNT and CDR2 as YYREEE (reference sequence). The CDR3 has 13 residues. CDR3 bases: TGTGCCAGCAGCCGACTTGAGGGAAGTGAAGCTTTCTTT. It encodes CASSRLEGSEAFF.

This clone has just one count. The chain links TRBV7-9 to TRBJ2-7, with D possibly TRBD2 on 6 matching bases. The CDR3 length is 15 residues. Per germline, CDR1 SEHNR and CDR2 FQNEAQ (reference sequence). The V and J ends lost 5 bases and 7 bases respectively, with 21 bases between them. CDR3 DNA sequence: TGTGCCAGCAGCCCATTAGCGGAAACATTGAGGGAGCAGTACTTC. Translating it yields CASSPLAETLREQYF.

This chain uses TRBV14 with TRBJ1-1; D may be TRBD1 (6 bases). CDR1 SGHDN and CDR2 FVKESK come from the germline V gene. V was trimmed by 1 base and J by 3 bases, leaving 18 bases between them. The CDR3 consists of 17 residues. CDR3 in amino acids: CASSQVGRGKGDTEAFF. The CDR3 nucleotides read TGTGCCAGCAGCCAAGTTGGCAGGGGTAAGGGGGACACTGAAGCTTTCTTT.

This chain uses TRBV4-2 with TRBJ2-3; TRBD1 is a possible D gene (6 bases). Trimming shortened V by 3 bases and J by 0 bases, and 16 bases separated the two germline ends. The CDR3 has 17 residues. CDR1 LGHNA and CDR2 YNFKEQ come from the germline V gene. The CDR3 loop is CASSQGAWGLSTDTQYF. The CDR3 coding sequence is TGTGCCAGCAGCCAGGGGGCGTGGGGGTTGAGCACAGATACGCAGTATTTT.

V and J are TRBV7-6 and TRBJ2-7; TRBD2 matches at 13 bases. Germline V CDR1 and CDR2: SGHVS, FNYEAQ. CDR3 length equals 15 residues. J lost 4 bases, V lost 4 bases, and 4 bases had no gene match. The DNA for the CDR3 is TGTGCCAGCAGCTCGGGACTAGCGGGGACGTACGAGCAGTACTTC. This gives the protein CASSSGLAGTYEQYF.

This chain joins TRBV19 and TRBJ2-7; 7 bases match TRBD1. The CDR3 length is 12 residues. Losses at the gene ends were 7 bases for V and 1 base for J; bases not matched to a gene: 1. Germline V lookup: CDR1 LNHDA, CDR2 SQIVND (reference sequence). Here the CDR3 DNA reads TGTGCCAGTACGGACAGGTCCTACGAGCAGTACTTC. This sequence encodes CASTDRSYEQYF.

V is TRBV10-3 and J is TRBJ2-1; 8 bases are a match to TRBD1. Unmatched junction bases numbered 7, after V lost 5 bases and J lost 4 bases. Germline CDR1 ENHRY, CDR2 SYGVKD. This CDR3 has 15 residues. In DNA, the CDR3 is TGTGCCATCAGTACCGACAGGGGAAATTACAATGAGCAGTTCTTC. Encoded protein: CAISTDRGNYNEQFF.

This rearrangement joins TRBV19 to TRBJ2-1; 7 nucleotides align to TRBD1. In germline, CDR1 is LNHDA, CDR2 SQIVND (reference sequence). The CDR3 spans 14 residues. V was pared by 8 bases and J by 2 bases, with 6 bases of the junction left unmatched. The CDR3 DNA follows: TGTGCCAGTCAAACAGGGGTCCCCTACAATGAGCAGTTCTTC. This encodes CASQTGVPYNEQFF. Drawing the rest from reference TRBV19 and TRBJ2-1, the complete variable domain is DGGITQSPKYLFRKEGQNVTLSCEQNLNHDAMYWYRQDPGQGLRLIYYSQIVNDFQKGDIAEGYSVSREKKESFPLTVTSAQKNPTAFYLCASQTGVPYNEQFFGPGTRLTVL.

The V and J genes are TRBV6-5 and TRBJ1-5; no clear D gene. The CDR3 spans 15 residues. Trimming cost V 5 bases and J 4 bases, with 15 bases left between them. Germline CDR1 and CDR2: MNHEY and SVGAGI. CDR3 loop: CASSPFSHVNQPQHF. Written as DNA, the CDR3 is TGTGCCAGCAGTCCCTTTAGTCACGTTAATCAGCCCCAGCATTTT.

The V call is TRBV10-3, the J call TRBJ2-5; TRBD1 aligns across 9 bases. In germline, CDR1 is ENHRY, CDR2 SYGVKD. V lost 9 bases and J lost 1; bases outside the gene matches: 9. The CDR3 is made up of 15 amino acids. CDR3 nucleotides: TGTGCCATGGGGCCCGGACAGGGGCCCCAAGAGACCCAGTACTTC. It yields the protein CAMGPGQGPQETQYF.

The J gene is TRBJ1-1, the V gene TRBV2, with D perhaps matching TRBD1 (5 bases). V lost 8 bases to trimming and J lost 5 bases, with 12 bases between them. Germline-derived CDR1 and CDR2 are SNHLY and FYNNEI. The CDR3 length is 12 residues. The CDR3 reads CASVTEGTEAFF. For the CDR3, the DNA is TGTGCCAGCGTGACAGAAGGGACTGAAGCTTTCTTT.

The chain joins TRBV10-3 to TRBJ2-7, with TRBD2 matching 11 bases. This CDR3 spans 18 amino acids. With 4 bases clipped from V and 5 bases from J, the junction kept 16 bases outside the gene matches. Germline values: CDR1 ENHRY, CDR2 SYGVKD. Here the CDR3 DNA reads TGTGCCATCAGTGGGACCCCGACTCCCGGGACTAGCGGACACGAGCAGTACTTC. It codes for CAISGTPTPGTSGHEQYF.

The V and J genes are TRBV7-9 and TRBJ2-7, with 11 bases that match TRBD1. Trimming removed 4 bases from V and 5 bases from J; junction bases left unmatched: 4. The CDR3 has 14 residues. The germline CDR1 and CDR2 sequences are SEHNR and FQNEAQ (reference sequence). The CDR3 DNA reads as TGTGCCAGCAGCTCGGGACAGGGGGTGAACGAGCAGTACTTC. Its translation: CASSSGQGVNEQYF.

V usage is TRBV5-1 and J usage is TRBJ1-5; 9 nucleotides match TRBD1. This CDR3 has 15 amino acids. After removal of 2 bases from V and 6 bases from J, the junction contained 6 bases not matched to a gene. Germline loops: CDR1 SGHRS, CDR2 YFSETQ. CDR3 loop: CASSLQGAHGQPQHF. CDR3 DNA sequence: TGCGCCAGCAGCTTACAGGGGGCGCACGGTCAGCCCCAGCATTTT.

The table lists this clone with a few counts. V is TRBV19 and J is TRBJ2-7; 8 bases line up with TRBD1. Germline V gene data show CDR1 as LNHDA and CDR2 as SQIVND (reference sequence). The CDR3 covers 13 residues. V lost 6 bases and J lost 4; bases outside the gene matches: 5. CDR3: CASSPRQGYEQYF. The CDR3 bases are TGTGCCAGTAGCCCCCGACAGGGGTACGAGCAGTACTTC.

The chain is built from TRBV6-5 and TRBJ2-7, with a tentative D call TRBD2 (6 bases). CDR1 is MNHEY, CDR2 SVGAGI, per germline. The length of the CDR3 is 15 residues. CDR3 residues: CYRWRGWLHSYEQYF. DNA for the CDR3: TGTTACCGCTGGCGGGGTTGGCTCCACTCCTACGAGCAGTACTTC.

The rearrangement links TRBV19 to TRBJ1-5; TRBD1 is a possible D gene (6 bases). The CDR3 consists of 13 residues. V was shortened by 7 bases and J by 11 bases, with 18 bases between the two germline ends. Germline CDR1 LNHDA, CDR2 SQIVND (reference sequence). In DNA, the CDR3 is TGTGCCAGTAACATGGTCCAGGGGAGGGCCCAGCATTTT. It is translated as CASNMVQGRAQHF.

This clone was seen only once. The chain uses TRBV6-1 and TRBJ1-5, with 8 bases identical to TRBD1. This CDR3 region has 13 residues. Germline trimming cut 6 bases from V and 5 bases from J; bases unmatched to any gene: 3. CDR1 is MNHNS, CDR2 SASEGT, per germline. In nucleotides, the CDR3 is TGTGCCAGCAGGGACAGGGTGCATCAGCCCCAGCATTTT. Translating it yields CASRDRVHQPQHF.

This chain uses TRBV19 with TRBJ1-2; 7 nucleotides align to TRBD1. CDR1 and CDR2 from the germline V gene are LNHDA and SQIVND (reference sequence). The CDR3 contains 14 residues. The trim removed 5 bases at V and 7 bases at J, leaving 10 bases unmatched. The CDR3 DNA is TGTGCCAGTAGTGATCAGGGGGGTGGTCGTGGCTACACCTTC. Its translation is CASSDQGGGRGYTF.

The chain combines TRBV7-9 with TRBJ2-1; TRBD1 matches 8 bases. The V segment lost 0 bases and the J segment 6 bases; nucleotides outside the gene matches: 1. Germline CDR1 and CDR2: SEHNR and FQNEAQ (reference sequence). CDR3 size: 14 residues. CDR3 nucleotides: TGTGCCAGCAGCTTAGCGGGACAGGCCAATGAGCAGTTCTTC. Protein: CASSLAGQANEQFF. The whole variable domain, filled in from reference TRBV7-9 and TRBJ2-1, reads DTGVSQNPRHKITKRGQNVTFRCDPISEHNRLYWYRQTLGQGPEFLTYFQNEAQLEKSRLLSDRFSAERPKGSFSTLEIQRTEQGDSAMYLCASSLAGQANEQFFGPGTRLTVL.

The sample holds one count of this clone. V and J are TRBV5-1 and TRBJ1-3; 9 bases are shared with TRBD1. Germline trimming cut 4 bases from V and 7 bases from J; bases unmatched to any gene: 6. Germline assignment: CDR1 SGHRS and CDR2 YFSETQ. The CDR3 totals 14 residues. The CDR3 reads CASSPGQGRNTIYF. The CDR3 coding sequence is TGCGCCAGCAGCCCAGGACAGGGGAGGAACACCATATATTTT.